The 5 T cell receptor beta chains given below trace back to one sample, sequenced in a study of blood T cell repertoires in COVID-19. Sequenced by immunoSEQ multiplex PCR; TCRdb stores in-frame clones only, minus some. The repertoire holds about 260,000 clones, with roughly nine tenths as singletons. Sequenced input: peripheral blood. The receptors shown here come from a man in his forties with active or convalescent COVID-19.

The chain couples TRBV7-9 to TRBJ1-5, with 7 nucleotides matching TRBD1. CDR1 is SEHNR and CDR2 is FQNEAQ in the germline V gene (reference sequence). V gave up 5 bases and J gave up 0 bases; unmatched junction bases: 10. This CDR3 has 17 residues. Here the CDR3 DNA reads TGTGCCAGCAGCGACCGGGACAGATCCCCTAGCAATCAGCCCCAGCATTTT. Translation: CASSDRDRSPSNQPQHF.

This chain uses TRBV24-1 with TRBJ2-3; 12 nucleotides align to TRBD1. Trimming removed 0 bases from V and 6 bases from J; junction bases left unmatched: 9. Germline assignment: CDR1 KGHDR and CDR2 SFDVKD. The CDR3 spans 18 residues. CDR3 nucleotide sequence: TGTGCCACCAGTGATTTGGTCCGGGGGACAGGGGGCAGGGATACGCAGTATTTT. Protein: CATSDLVRGTGGRDTQYF.

This rearrangement joins TRBV27 to TRBJ1-5; the D gene is possibly TRBD1 (5 bases). V gave up 6 bases and J gave up 3 bases, with 12 bases separating them. Germline V gene data show CDR1 as MNHEY and CDR2 as SMNVEV (reference sequence). CDR3 length: 14 amino acids. The DNA for the CDR3 is TGTGCCAGCAGGGGAGGGACTACCAATCAGCCCCAGCATTTT. It is translated as CASRGGTTNQPQHF.

The chain couples TRBV28 to TRBJ1-4; 11 bases match TRBD1. This CDR3 spans 14 amino acids. Trimming cost V 6 bases and J 10 bases; bases outside gene matches: 7. Looked up from germline, CDR1 is MDHEN and CDR2 is SYDVKM. DNA for the CDR3: TGTGCCAGCAGCCCCGGGACAGGGGGAGGAAAACTGTTTTTT. It is translated as CASSPGTGGGKLFF.

The genes are TRBV5-1 and TRBJ1-1; 7 bases agree with TRBD1. This CDR3 has 14 amino acids. CDR1 is SGHRS, CDR2 YFSETQ, per germline. V was pared by 3 bases and J by 2 bases, with 4 bases of the junction left unmatched. CDR3 in DNA: TGCGCCAGCAGCTCATACAGGGGAAACACTGAAGCTTTCTTT. This encodes CASSSYRGNTEAFF.